The source of this T cell receptor beta chain is a study of blood T cell repertoires in COVID-19. The CDR3 runs 15 residues. The ends lost 4 bases at V and 2 bases at J; junction bases unmatched: 6. Germline V lookup: CDR1 SGHVS, CDR2 FQNEAQ. Sequenced by immunoSEQ multiplex PCR; TCRdb stores in-frame clones only, minus some. Of more than 95,000 clones listed, approximately 71% were seen once; the top ten hold roughly 2%. Sequencing was done on a sample of peripheral blood. This chain links TRBV7-8 with TRBJ2-7; 9 bases agree with TRBD2. This TCR was sampled from a woman between 65 and 79 years old with acute or convalescent COVID-19. The CDR3 region is CASSSLSGGPYEQYF. The CDR3 region has the DNA TGTGCCAGCAGCTCACTCAGCGGGGGGCCCTACGAGCAGTACTTC.